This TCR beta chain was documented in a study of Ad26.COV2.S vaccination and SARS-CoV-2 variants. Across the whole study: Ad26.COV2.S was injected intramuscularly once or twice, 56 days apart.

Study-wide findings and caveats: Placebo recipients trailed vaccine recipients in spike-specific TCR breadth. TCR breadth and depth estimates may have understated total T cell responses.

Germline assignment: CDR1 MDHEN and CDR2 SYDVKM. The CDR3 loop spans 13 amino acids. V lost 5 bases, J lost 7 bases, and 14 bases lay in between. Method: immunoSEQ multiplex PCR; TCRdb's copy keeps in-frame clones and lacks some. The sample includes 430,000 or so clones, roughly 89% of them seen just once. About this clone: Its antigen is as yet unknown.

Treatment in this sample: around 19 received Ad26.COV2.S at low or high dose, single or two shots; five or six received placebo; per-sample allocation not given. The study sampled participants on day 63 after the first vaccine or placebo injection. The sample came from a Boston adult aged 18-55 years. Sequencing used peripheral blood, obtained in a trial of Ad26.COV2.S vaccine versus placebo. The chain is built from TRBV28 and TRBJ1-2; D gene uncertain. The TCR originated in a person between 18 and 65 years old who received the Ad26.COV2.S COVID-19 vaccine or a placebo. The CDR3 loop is CASSRVVIFGYTF. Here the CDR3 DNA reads TGTGCCAGCAGTCGCGTCGTGATTTTTGGCTACACCTTC.